This TCR beta chain comes out of a study of regulatory T cells in long-lasting Graves disease. Time point in this sample: persistent/refractory GD, antithyroid drugs over 5 years with positive TRAb. Isolated PBMC RNA provided the starting material for the TCR library. Clinicians diagnosed Graves' disease using American Thyroid Association guidelines. Recruitment took place at an endocrinology department in Xi'an, China. Germline V lookup: CDR1 SGHTA, CDR2 FQGTGA. V shed 5 bases and J 6 bases; nucleotides not matched to a gene: 9. This CDR3 has 14 residues. HTBI primers from iRepertoire and Arm-PCR of CDR3 regions yielded the TCR beta libraries. Using its own MiXCR run on the multiplex PCR reads, TCRdb lists one record per CDR3 protein. Found here are a few hundred thousand distinct CDR3 sequences, less than 30% of them singletons; the top ten hold about 29%. This clonotype showed up just a few times. As yet, its antigen is unknown.

The study's findings and limits: Persistent Graves' patients showed a TCR diversity that was lower than that of newly diagnosed ones. In persistent patients, shared public clonotypes (under 3,000) outnumbered those in new patients (966).

The chain uses TRBV7-3 and TRBJ1-1, with 7 bases that match TRBD1. The material sequenced was peripheral blood mononuclear cells (PBMCs), taken when the disease was refractory, from a patient treated with antithyroid drugs. The receptor comes from a woman between 40 and 50 years old with Graves disease. The CDR3 bases are TGTGCCAGCAGCCCCAAAGGGGGCAGGGCTGAAGCTTTCTTT. Translation gives CASSPKGGRAEAFF.